A single sample gave rise to the 10 T cell receptor beta chains below, sequenced in a study of Ad26.COV2.S vaccination and SARS-CoV-2 variants. Repertoires were generated with immunoSEQ multiplex PCR, while TCRdb's copy carries only in-frame clones and drops some. The table includes a few hundred thousand clones, about 90% detected once. Treatment noted: roughly 20 received Ad26.COV2.S at low or high dose, single or two shots; about five received placebo; per-sample allocation not given. The study sampled participants on day 63 after the first vaccine or placebo injection. The source was peripheral blood, collected in a trial of Ad26.COV2.S vaccine versus placebo. All receptors come from a person aged 18 to 59 who received the Ad26.COV2.S COVID-19 vaccine or a placebo.

The chain links TRBV16 to TRBJ2-7; perhaps TRBD1 as D (5 bases). The CDR3 extends over 13 amino acids. The V end lost 2 bases, the J end lost 3 bases, and 8 bases lay between the germline ends. Germline lookup yields CDR1 KGHSY and CDR2 FQNENV. In nucleotides, the CDR3 is TGTGCCAGCAGCCAACAGGGCGACTACGAGCAGTACTTC. Translation gives CASSQQGDYEQYF.

This clone appeared a single time. The chain links TRBV4-3 to TRBJ2-7; D tentatively reads TRBD1 or TRBD2 (6 bases each). Germline lookup yields CDR1 LGHNA and CDR2 YSLEER. The V and J ends lost 0 bases and 0 bases respectively, with 24 bases between them. The CDR3 runs 20 residues. CDR3 amino acids: CASSQDVGGHFFSSSYEQYF. CDR3 DNA sequence: TGCGCCAGCAGCCAAGATGTGGGGGGACATTTTTTCTCGAGCTCCTACGAGCAGTACTTC.

V gene TRBV18 combines with J gene TRBJ2-7, with D possibly TRBD2 on 5 matching bases. CDR3 length equals 14 residues. Trimming pared 2 bases from V and 3 bases from J, leaving 11 bases between. The germline V gene encodes CDR1 KGHSH and CDR2 LQKENI. The CDR3 sequence is CASSPNRRDYEQYF. For the CDR3, the DNA is TGTGCCAGCTCACCAAATCGCCGGGACTACGAGCAGTACTTC.

This chain links TRBV25-1 with TRBJ2-4; TRBD2 matches at 13 bases. Per germline, CDR1 MGHDK and CDR2 SYGVNS. V shed 3 bases and J 3 bases; nucleotides not matched to a gene: 2. This CDR3 is 16 amino acids long. CDR3 coding DNA: TGTGCCAGCAGTGATTGGACTAGCGGGGGCAAAAACATTCAGTACTTC. Translation: CASSDWTSGGKNIQYF.

The J gene is TRBJ2-3, the V gene TRBV29-1; 11 positions match TRBD2. CDR3 length: 15 amino acids. Germline V lookup: CDR1 SQVTM, CDR2 ANQGSEA. V dropped 3 bases and J dropped 0; count of bases not matched to a gene: 2. The CDR3 region has the DNA TGCAGCGTTGAGTTAGCGGGGGGGAGCACAGATACGCAGTATTTT. Amino acid sequence: CSVELAGGSTDTQYF.

The chain combines TRBV7-9 with TRBJ1-1; 9 nucleotides align to TRBD1. Trimming at V came to 5 bases and at J to 3 bases, leaving 16 bases not matched to a gene. This CDR3 has 18 amino acids. From germline, CDR1 is SEHNR and CDR2 FQNEAQ (reference sequence). The CDR3 region has the DNA TGTGCCAGCAGCCCTCTATCACAGGGGGCATATTTACACACTGAAGCTTTCTTT. The encoded protein is CASSPLSQGAYLHTEAFF.

V and J are TRBV15 and TRBJ1-2; no firm D call. Germline assignment: CDR1 LNHNV and CDR2 YYDKDF (reference sequence). The CDR3 extends over 15 amino acids. V was shortened by 0 bases and J by 5 bases, with 13 bases between the two germline ends. This CDR3 is CATSRDTGFGYGYTF. The CDR3 nucleotides are TGTGCCACCAGCAGAGATACGGGGTTTGGGTATGGCTACACCTTC.

The chain is built from TRBV7-2 and TRBJ1-1, with a possible D match to TRBD1 (5 bases). V was pared by 0 bases and J by 4 bases, with 9 bases between. This CDR3 contains 14 residues. Germline lookup yields CDR1 SGHTA and CDR2 FQGNSA. CDR3 DNA: TGTGCCAGCAGCTTAGCAGGGGTCGCCACTGAAGCTTTCTTT. Its translation is CASSLAGVATEAFF.

This chain connects TRBV18 to TRBJ2-1; perhaps D is TRBD1 or TRBD2 (5 bases each). V was clipped by 2 bases and J by 0 bases, with 11 bases between them. The CDR3 is 16 residues long. Germline V gene lookup returns CDR1 KGHSH and CDR2 LQKENI. For the CDR3, the DNA is TGTGCCAGCTCACCAACTGCAGGGAGCTCCTACAATGAGCAGTTCTTC. Translation gives CASSPTAGSSYNEQFF. The variable domain in full, completed from reference TRBV18 and TRBJ2-1, reads NAGVMQNPRHLVRRRGQEARLRCSPMKGHSHVYWYRQLPEEGLKFMVYLQKENIIDESGMPKERFSAEFPKEGPSILRIQQVVRGDSAAYFCASSPTAGSSYNEQFFGPGTRLTVL.

This clone was detected only a few times. The genes are TRBV4-3 and TRBJ2-7; 10 bases line up with TRBD2. With 1 base clipped from V and 2 bases from J, the junction kept 2 bases outside the gene matches. From germline, CDR1 is LGHNA and CDR2 YSLEER. The CDR3 extends over 15 amino acids. CDR3 in amino acids: CASSQGTSGTYEQYF. CDR3 in DNA: TGCGCCAGCAGCCAAGGGACTAGCGGAACCTACGAGCAGTACTTC.